The TCR beta chain described here comes from a study of T cell responses to AZD1222 COVID-19 vaccine. Whole-study findings and limits: The donor cohort was predominantly white British with a female majority, and clonal diversity may have been underestimated.

Germline V gives CDR1 MDHEN, CDR2 SYDVKM. CDR3 size: 16 residues. Trimming at V came to 1 base and at J to 8 bases, leaving 11 bases not matched to a gene. A remark on this clone: Its antigen is still unknown.

TCRdb's table, derived via immunoSEQ multiplex PCR, lists solely in-frame clones and lacks some. The sample has 80,000 or so clones, 90% to 95% seen once. The receptor's source is an adult in good health. The chain is built from TRBV28 and TRBJ2-1, with 7 positions matching TRBD2. Specimen: peripheral blood, collected on day 0 of AZD1222 vaccination. Here the CDR3 DNA reads TGTGCCAGCAGTTTATTAAATTGGGGGGGACGACATGAGCAGTTCTTC. It yields the protein CASSLLNWGGRHEQFF.